The rows below give T cell receptor beta chains drawn from one sample of a study of blood T cells in healthy people across ages. TCRdb re-called the 5' RACE reads through MiXCR, storing one row per CDR3 protein. Here the sample spans about 290,000 distinct CDR3 sequences, roughly 27% being singletons. Sample: blood. Receptor source: a woman aged 65 to 85 in good health. CDR3s include the opening cysteine and the closing phenylalanine or tryptophan. Each record gives: clone size, D gene, J gene, V gene, CDR3 DNA, CDR3 protein. The D gene is left open where the match is weak. The listing skips clone size in some rows; elsewhere it reads once, few, many or a size class.

>-|-|TRBJ1-5|TRBV20-1
TGCAGTGCTAGACCCGATCATGTGGCCTCTTATAGCAATCAGCCCCAGCATTTT
CSARPDHVASYSNQPQHF
>-|-|TRBJ1-1|TRBV24-1
TGTGCCACCAGTGATTTCGGCGTAAAAGTCGCTGAAGCTTTCTTT
CATSDFGVKVAEAFF
>-|-|TRBJ1-1|TRBV5-1
TGCGCCAGCAGCTTGATGAGTAACACTGAAGCTTTCTTT
CASSLMSNTEAFF
>few|-|TRBJ1-6|TRBV6-2/TRBV6-3
TGTGCCAGCAGGCGACAGGAAACATGGAATTCACCCCTCCACTTT
CASRRQETWNSPLHF
>-|TRBD1|TRBJ1-2|TRBV10-3
TGTGCCATCAGTGAGAGGTTGGACAGGGCAGATGGCTACACCTTC
CAISERLDRADGYTF
>few|TRBD2|TRBJ2-7|TRBV3-1
TGTGCCAGCAGCCATAGCGGACTAGCGCCTTATGGGCAGTACTTC
CASSHSGLAPYGQYF
>few|-|TRBJ1-1|TRBV5-1
TGCGCCAGCAGCCAATCAGGGGCGGAAAGAGCTTTCTTT
CASSQSGAERAFF
>few|-|TRBJ1-6|TRBV15
TGTGCCACCAGCAGAGAGTTGCTGGGGACCCTCCACTTT
CATSRELLGTLHF
>few|-|TRBJ1-2|TRBV5-1
TGCGCCAGCAGCAGGTCGCCCGGCTATGGCTACACCTTC
CASSRSPGYGYTF
>-|-|TRBJ2-7|TRBV15
TGTGCCACCAGCAGAGAGGAGGGAGCCTACGAGCAGTACTTC
CATSREEGAYEQYF
>-|-|TRBJ2-2|TRBV20-1
TGCAGTGCTAGAGGGCGGGCGAACACCGGGGAGCTGTTTTTT
CSARGRANTGELFF
>few|-|TRBJ2-1|TRBV7-9
TGTGCCAGCAGCTTTTCCTCGACGGTAGAGCAGTTCTTC
CASSFSSTVEQFF
>many|-|TRBJ2-2|TRBV18
TGTGCCAGCAGCGGGACAGATTACACCGGGGAGCTGTTTTTT
CASSGTDYTGELFF
>few|-|TRBJ2-7|TRBV20-1
TGCAGTGCCCCCCGGACTGGGGTGGAAATTGGGCAGTACTTC
CSAPRTGVEIGQYF
>-|-|TRBJ2-7|TRBV5-5
TGTGCCAGCAGCCGTCTGAGCTCCGGGCGAGCCTACGAGCAGTACTTC
CASSRLSSGRAYEQYF
>few|-|TRBJ2-1|TRBV7-8
TGTGCCAGCAGCCCTGGCGGGTGGAGTGAGCAGTTCTTC
CASSPGGWSEQFF
>-|-|TRBJ1-1|TRBV14
TGTGCCAGCAGCGCGGGTCCGAACACTGAAGCTTTCTTT
CASSAGPNTEAFF
>few|-|TRBJ1-4|TRBV28
TGTGCCAGCAGTTCCGGACTGAAACAACTGTTTTTT
CASSSGLKQLFF
>-|-|TRBJ2-5|TRBV19
TGTGCCAGTAGTATATCTCGGACGGAGACCCAGTACTTC
CASSISRTETQYF
>-|-|TRBJ2-5|TRBV3-1
TGTGCCAGCAGCCAAGACGGGACAAGGAGGAGGGAGACCCAGTACTTC
CASSQDGTRRRETQYF
>few|-|TRBJ2-5|TRBV6-2/TRBV6-3
TGTGCCAGCAGGCCCACCCAAATCGGGACCCAGTACTTC
CASRPTQIGTQYF
>once|-|TRBJ2-5|TRBV7-6
TGTGCCAGCAGCTTAGACGGTACCCGGCAAGAGACCCAGTACTTC
CASSLDGTRQETQYF
>few|TRBD2|TRBJ2-1|TRBV10-2
TGCGCCAGCAGCTCGAGCGGGAGGGCATTCAATGAGCAGTTCTTC
CASSSSGRAFNEQFF
>-|-|TRBJ1-3|TRBV5-1
TGCGCCAGCAGCGATAACTCTGGAAACACCATATATTTT
CASSDNSGNTIYF
>few|-|TRBJ2-1|TRBV25-1
TGTGCCAGCAGTGTTGGGACCGGGACTTACAATGAGCAGTTCTTC
CASSVGTGTYNEQFF
>many|TRBD2|TRBJ2-4|TRBV20-1
TGCAGTGCTAGTACTAGCGGGAGTGCTGCCAAAAACATTCAGTACTTC
CSASTSGSAAKNIQYF
>-|-|TRBJ1-1|TRBV7-2
TGTGCCAGCAGCTTATATGGGGCGAGAACTGAAGCTTTCTTT
CASSLYGARTEAFF